These T cell receptor beta chains were read from a single sample in a study of T-cell reconstitution after alpha-beta-depleted transplantation in children. TCRdb re-analysed the PCR reads in MiXCR, keeping a single row per CDR3 protein. The sample has 700,000 to 950,000 distinct CDR3 sequences; around 17% are singletons. The material was PBMCs, mostly from graft donor cells, obtained 360 days after TCRalphabeta/CD19-depleted stem cell transplant. These receptors were collected from a male patient younger than 18 who had a stem cell transplant for acute lymphoblastic leukemia, so the T cells may come from the graft donor. The CDR3 runs from the conserved cysteine through the conserved F or W. The D gene is left open where the match is weak.

v_call | d_call | cdr3_aa
TRBV15 | NA | CATSLAGTMNTEAFF
TRBV28 | NA | CASSRPGGSRYEQYF
TRBV5-1 | NA | CASSPYYREAGELFF
TRBV13 | TRBD2 | CASSLTSGIDTSYNEQFF
TRBV10-3 | NA | CAISGSGSGNTIYF
TRBV29-1 | NA | CSVEGGLNYGYTF
TRBV15 | NA | CATSRVSTSEQYF
TRBV11-3 | NA | CASSTRGARPNNEQFF
TRBV5-1 | TRBD1 | CASSLEGRGGTEAFF
TRBV20-1 | NA | CSARWGGSGNQPQHF
TRBV29-1 | NA | CSSGFRGSGELFF
TRBV12-3/TRBV12-4 | NA | CASSFRDLGEQFF
TRBV12-3/TRBV12-4 | TRBD1 | CASSFLDRGRGYTF
TRBV20-1 | NA | CSARDQGSSRTEAFF
TRBV12-3/TRBV12-4 | TRBD2 | CASSPTSAEQYF
TRBV20-1 | TRBD2 | CSATLGASGRQTQYF